Following are 13 T cell receptor beta chains from one sample sequenced in a study of shared T cell receptors in the human thymus. TCRdb's table, derived via immunoSEQ multiplex PCR, lists solely in-frame clones and lacks some. The repertoire includes 720,000 or so clones, over 75% of them detected once, and around 0.0094% sits in the top ten. These data also featured in a second study, about human thymus T cells.

The specimen was thymocytes. Every receptor here comes from a girl less than two years old with a congenital heart defect.

This chain joins TRBV28 and TRBJ2-7, with D perhaps TRBD1 (5 bases). The germline V gene has CDR1 MDHEN and CDR2 SYDVKM. Trimming cost V 6 bases and J 2 bases, with 14 bases left between them. This CDR3 has 14 residues. The CDR3 nucleotides read TGTGCCAGCAGCCAGGGTATCAGAACCTACGAGCAGTACTTC. It encodes CASSQGIRTYEQYF. Looking up the rest from reference TRBV28 and TRBJ2-7 gives the full variable domain: DVKVTQSSRYLVKRTGEKVFLECVQDMDHENMFWYRQDPGLGLRLIYFSYDVKMKEKGDIPEGYSVSREKKERFSLILESASTNQTSMYLCASSQGIRTYEQYFGPGTRLTVT.

The chain joins TRBV5-1 to TRBJ1-1, with 10 bases that match TRBD1. The CDR3 runs 16 residues. V was pared by 4 bases and J by 2 bases, with 8 bases of the junction left unmatched. CDR1 SGHRS and CDR2 YFSETQ come from the germline V gene. CDR3 residues: CASSLKTGGRNTEAFF. Written as DNA, the CDR3 is TGCGCCAGCAGCCTAAAGACAGGGGGCCGAAACACTGAAGCTTTCTTT.

This clone has a single count. The gene calls are TRBV18 and TRBJ1-2; D possibly corresponds to TRBD1 (5 bases). Looked up from germline, CDR1 is KGHSH and CDR2 is LQKENI. Trimming took 5 bases from V and 5 from J, leaving 18 bases between them. CDR3 size: 15 residues. The CDR3 region is CASSLTPGLRYGYTF. Here the CDR3 DNA reads TGTGCCAGCTCATTAACCCCGGGACTCCGGTATGGCTACACCTTC.

This rearrangement joins TRBV5-6 to TRBJ1-3; tentatively, D is TRBD1 (6 bases). V lost 4 bases, J lost 1 base, and 12 bases lay in between. Per the germline V gene, CDR1 is SGHDT and CDR2 is YYEEEE. This CDR3 has 15 amino acids. This chain's CDR3 is CASSPDRKSGNTIYF. The DNA of the CDR3 is TGTGCCAGCAGCCCCGACAGGAAATCTGGAAACACCATATATTTT.

This chain joins TRBV5-6 and TRBJ2-2, with 9 bases identical to TRBD1. The V segment lost 4 bases and the J segment 2 bases; nucleotides outside the gene matches: 6. CDR1 is SGHDT and CDR2 is YYEEEE in the germline V gene. The CDR3 has 16 residues. The CDR3 region has the DNA TGTGCCAGCAGCGCGAACAGGGGGCAAAACACCGGGGAGCTGTTTTTT. This sequence encodes CASSANRGQNTGELFF. Drawing the rest from reference TRBV5-6 and TRBJ2-2, the complete variable domain is DAGVTQSPTHLIKTRGQQVTLRCSPKSGHDTVSWYQQALGQGPQFIFQYYEEEERQRGNFPDRFSGHQFPNYSSELNVNALLLGDSALYLCASSANRGQNTGELFFGEGSRLTVL.

The V call is TRBV19, the J call TRBJ1-2; a possible D gene is TRBD1 (5 bases). This CDR3 has 13 amino acids. Per germline, CDR1 LNHDA and CDR2 SQIVND (reference sequence). Trimming took 2 bases from V and 5 from J, leaving 9 bases between them. CDR3 amino acids: CASSIRTFYGYTF. In nucleotides, the CDR3 is TGTGCCAGTAGTATAAGGACATTTTATGGCTACACCTTC.

V usage is TRBV5-6 and J usage is TRBJ1-4, with unresolved D. This CDR3 region has 15 residues. The germline CDR1 and CDR2 sequences are SGHDT and YYEEEE. The germline V and J ends were trimmed by 4 bases and 3 bases, with 13 bases remaining between them. CDR3 protein: CASSHEVDANEKLFF. The DNA for the CDR3 is TGTGCCAGCAGCCATGAGGTAGACGCTAATGAAAAACTGTTTTTT.

The chain recombines TRBV12-5 with TRBJ1-5; D remains ambiguous. V dropped 2 bases and J dropped 3 bases, with 17 bases sitting between them. CDR1 LGHNT and CDR2 FRNRAP come from the germline V gene. This CDR3 region has 17 residues. The CDR3 DNA follows: TGTGCTAGTGGTTTGCTACAAGAGGGCAGCCTCAATCAGCCCCAGCATTTT. Its translation is CASGLLQEGSLNQPQHF. The whole variable domain, filled in from reference TRBV12-5 and TRBJ1-5, reads DARVTQTPRHKVTEMGQEVTMRCQPILGHNTVFWYRQTMMQGLELLAYFRNRAPLDDSGMPKDRFSAEMPDATLATLKIQPSEPRDSAVYFCASGLLQEGSLNQPQHFGDGTRLSIL.

The J gene is TRBJ2-1, the V gene TRBV29-1; TRBD1 agrees at 7 bases. CDR3 length: 14 amino acids. V gave up 3 bases and J gave up 1 base; unmatched junction bases: 3. Germline V CDR1 and CDR2: SQVTM, ANQGSEA. CDR3 DNA sequence: TGCAGCGTTGATTGGGACAGATCCTACAATGAGCAGTTCTTC. This sequence encodes CSVDWDRSYNEQFF.

J is TRBJ2-2 and V is TRBV28; D remains unclear. This CDR3 region has 13 residues. Germline V lookup: CDR1 MDHEN, CDR2 SYDVKM. V lost 3 bases and J lost 1, with 3 bases in between. The CDR3 coding sequence is TGTGCCAGCAGTTTCAGGAACACCGGGGAGCTGTTTTTT. Its translation is CASSFRNTGELFF.

This chain links TRBV4-3 with TRBJ2-1, with 16 bases lining up with TRBD2. Germline assignment: CDR1 LGHNA and CDR2 YSLEER. The CDR3 loop spans 17 amino acids. V was clipped by 1 base and J by 7 bases; unmatched bases: 4. The CDR3 region has the DNA TGCGCCAGCAGCCAAGGGGGACTAGCGGGGGGGCCGAATGAGCAGTTCTTC. It specifies CASSQGGLAGGPNEQFF.

J is TRBJ1-2 and V is TRBV6-5, with a tentative D call TRBD1 (6 bases). V lost 6 bases and J lost 11, with 25 bases in between. The CDR3 is 15 amino acids. Germline values: CDR1 MNHEY, CDR2 SVGAGI. The CDR3: CASSRNRVVLGGYTF. Written as DNA, the CDR3 is TGTGCCAGCAGCCGAAACAGGGTGGTGCTGGGTGGATACACCTTC.

The chain recombines TRBV5-1 with TRBJ2-3; 10 nucleotides align to TRBD2. The CDR3 consists of 20 residues. V dropped 0 bases and J dropped 0; count of bases not matched to a gene: 13. Germline V gene sequence: CDR1 SGHRS, CDR2 YFSETQ. The CDR3: CASSLVSQRGGLSSTDTQYF. DNA for the CDR3: TGCGCCAGCAGCTTGGTCTCCCAGCGGGGGGGCCTGTCTAGCACAGATACGCAGTATTTT.